One T cell receptor (beta chain) is described in this entry. Its specificity is not known. The method was immunoSEQ multiplex PCR; TCRdb's version includes in-frame clones alone and lacks a portion of them. The data hold roughly 180,000 clones, with roughly 90% observed a single time. The CDR3 is 13 amino acids. CDR1 is MGHRA, CDR2 YSYEKL, per germline. The germline V and J ends were trimmed by 1 base and 4 bases, with 7 bases remaining between them. This specimen belongs to a study of T cell responses to AZD1222 COVID-19 vaccine. General observations from the study: A mostly white British donor set with more females was recruited, and clonal diversity was possibly underestimated. Nearly half of unique spike-specific TCRs reportedly avoided B.1.351 and B.1.1.7 mutated regions.

V gene TRBV4-1 combines with J gene TRBJ1-2; D gene ambiguous. The TCR sequence derives from an adult in good health. Sequencing used peripheral blood, obtained on day 0 of AZD1222 vaccination. CDR3 residues: CASSQAPGYGYTF. In DNA, the CDR3 is TGCGCCAGCAGCCAAGCGCCCGGCTATGGCTACACCTTC.